This T cell receptor (beta chain) derives from a study of T-cell reconstitution after alpha-beta-depleted transplantation in children. As it was prepared, the TCRbeta library received unique molecular identifiers. MiXCR, applied by TCRdb to the PCR reads, yields one record per CDR3 protein. The sample includes 610,000 or so distinct CDR3 sequences, 25% to 30% seen only once; the top ten take less than 40%. This material consisted of PBMCs, taken before TCRalphabeta/CD19-depleted stem cell transplant. The sequence was collected from a boy in the first two years of life with Wiskott-Aldrich syndrome, due to receive a stem cell transplant.

CDR3 loop: CASMRRGGRAVYEQFF. In DNA form, the CDR3 reads TGTGCCAGCATGAGACGGGGCGGGAGGGCCGTGTATGAGCAGTTCTTC. The chain carries TRBV6-1 and TRBJ2-1; 9 nucleotides match TRBD2. After removal of 7 bases from V and 8 bases from J, the junction contained 15 bases not matched to a gene. CDR3 size: 16 residues. CDR1 is MNHNS, CDR2 SASEGT, per germline.